One TCR beta chain is described in this entry. Its antigen is as yet unknown. The sample holds other DNA sequences that translate to the same CDR3. Sorted subsets were amplified in replicate PCRs using around 220 ng DNA, tens of thousands of T cell genomes. The authors' processing: Junction-only sequences without quality scores were provided by ImmunoSEQ, so filtering was different. Sequenced by immunoSEQ multiplex PCR; TCRdb stores in-frame clones only, minus some. The DNA was the basis for D and trimming; V, J and clone size are from that table. The table includes 550,000 to 750,000 clones, about 92% detected once. This CDR3 is built from 13 residues. Trimming stripped 6 bases from V and 4 bases from J, with 10 bases between. Germline V lookup: CDR1 MNHEY, CDR2 SVGAGI. This sample was taken from a study of shared clonotypes between healthy human individuals. Study-wide points: Blood alone was sampled, and tissue repertoires likely differ.

Terminally differentiated effector memory CD45RA+ cells were excluded by CCR7 positive selection of CD45RO-negative cells. Within Nashville, Tennessee resided all donors, each a Caucasian adult. Sample: naive CD8+ T cells sorted from blood. The clonotype originates from a man aged 30-40 years in good health. The rearrangement joins TRBV6-5 to TRBJ2-1; D is undetermined. CDR3 coding DNA: TGTGCCAGCAGCTCCGGACCATACAATGAGCAGTTCTTC. Translation: CASSSGPYNEQFF.